These 4 T cell receptor beta chains were all obtained from the same sample, sequenced in a study of CD8+CD57+ T cells in acquired aplastic anemia. Using genomic DNA as the template, TCR beta VDJ and CDR3 profiling was carried out. One entry per CDR3 protein results from TCRdb running MiXCR on the reads. This sample has 190,000 or so distinct CDR3 sequences, with around 60% found just once. Input material: sorted CD4+, CD8+, or CD8+CD57+ T cells (not recorded which) from PBMCs. The receptors here all came from a human donor in good health.

This clonotype has only one observation. In DNA form, the CDR3 reads TGTGCCAGCAGTTTCGAGATAGAAGCTTTCTTT. This translates into CASSFEIEAFF. The rearrangement links TRBV12-3 or TRBV12-4 to TRBJ1-1; D is unclear. There are 11 residues in the CDR3. V was cut by 3 bases and J by 8 bases, with 7 bases left in between.

This clonotype was seen many times. The chain joins TRBV19 to TRBJ2-7, with 15 positions matching TRBD2. V was clipped by 6 bases and J by 5 bases; unmatched bases: 17. The germline V gene has CDR1 LNHDA and CDR2 SQIVND (reference sequence). The CDR3 is 19 residues long. In nucleotides, the CDR3 is TGTGCCAGTAGCGGAACCTCCGGACTAGCGGGAGGGCCGCAACACGAGCAGTACTTC. Its protein product is CASSGTSGLAGGPQHEQYF.

This clonotype appeared many times. The chain combines TRBV12-3 or TRBV12-4 with TRBJ2-7; D is undetermined. The CDR3 has 10 residues. V was shortened by 6 bases and J by 5 bases, with 5 bases between the two germline ends. The CDR3 DNA follows: TGTGCCAGCAGGGGCCACGAGCAGTACTTC. Residues: CASRGHEQYF.

On this clonotype itself: A read error is possible here, since a much larger clone lies one base away. This chain joins TRBV5-5 and TRBJ2-3, with 7 bases fitting TRBD1. CDR3 size: 16 residues. CDR1 is SGHKS and CDR2 is YYEKEE in the germline V gene (reference sequence). The ends lost 5 bases at V and 0 bases at J; junction bases unmatched: 9. CDR3: CASSKGAWVSTDTQYF. The DNA of the CDR3 is TGTGCCAGCAGTAAGGGGGCCTGGGTAAGCACAGATACGCAGTATTTT.